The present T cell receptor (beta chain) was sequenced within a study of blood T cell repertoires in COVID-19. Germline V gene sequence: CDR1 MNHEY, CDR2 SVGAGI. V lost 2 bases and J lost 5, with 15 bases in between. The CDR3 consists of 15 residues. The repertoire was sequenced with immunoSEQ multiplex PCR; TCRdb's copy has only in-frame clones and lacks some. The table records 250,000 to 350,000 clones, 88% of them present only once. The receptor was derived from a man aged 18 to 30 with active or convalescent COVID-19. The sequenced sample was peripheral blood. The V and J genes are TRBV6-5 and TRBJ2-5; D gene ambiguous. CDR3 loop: CASSYTSRPRETQYF. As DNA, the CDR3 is TGTGCCAGCAGTTACACCTCCCGCCCCCGGGAGACCCAGTACTTC.